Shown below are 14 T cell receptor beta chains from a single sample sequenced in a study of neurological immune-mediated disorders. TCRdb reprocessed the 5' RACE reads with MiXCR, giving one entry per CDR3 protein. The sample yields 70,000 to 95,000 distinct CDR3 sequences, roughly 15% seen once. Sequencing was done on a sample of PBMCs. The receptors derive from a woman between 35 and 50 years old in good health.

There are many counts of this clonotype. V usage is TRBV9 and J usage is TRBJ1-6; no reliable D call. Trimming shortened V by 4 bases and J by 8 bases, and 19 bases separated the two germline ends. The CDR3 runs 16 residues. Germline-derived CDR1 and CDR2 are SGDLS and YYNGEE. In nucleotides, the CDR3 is TGTGCCAGCAGCCCGCATCTCGACGTCGCCGATTCACCCCTCCACTTT. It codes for CASSPHLDVADSPLHF.

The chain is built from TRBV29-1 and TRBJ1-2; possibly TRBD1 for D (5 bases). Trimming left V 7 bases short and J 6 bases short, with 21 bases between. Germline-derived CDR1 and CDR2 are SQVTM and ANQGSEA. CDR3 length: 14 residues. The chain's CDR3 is CSAGQRGWFNGYTF. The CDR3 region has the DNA TGCAGCGCTGGCCAGAGGGGATGGTTTAATGGCTACACCTTC.

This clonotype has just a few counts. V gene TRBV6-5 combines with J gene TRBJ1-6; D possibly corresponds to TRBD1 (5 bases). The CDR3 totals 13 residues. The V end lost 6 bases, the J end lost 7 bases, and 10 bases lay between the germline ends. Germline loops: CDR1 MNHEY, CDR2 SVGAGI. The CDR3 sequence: CASRRDPNSPLHF. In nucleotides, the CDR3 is TGTGCCAGCAGGAGGGACCCCAATTCACCCCTCCACTTT.

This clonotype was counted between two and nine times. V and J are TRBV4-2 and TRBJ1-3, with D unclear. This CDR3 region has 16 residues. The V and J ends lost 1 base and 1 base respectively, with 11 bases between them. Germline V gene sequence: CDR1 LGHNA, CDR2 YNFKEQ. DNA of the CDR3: TGTGCCAGCAGCCAAGCGAAAGATGCTTCTGGAAACACCATATATTTT. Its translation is CASSQAKDASGNTIYF.

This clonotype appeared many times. Here the CDR3 reads CASSYSGQINEQFF. Written as DNA, the CDR3 is TGTGCCAGCAGTTACTCGGGACAAATCAATGAGCAGTTCTTC. This chain connects TRBV6-5 to TRBJ2-1; tentative D call: TRBD1 (6 bases). The CDR3 contains 14 residues. V lost 0 bases and J lost 6, with 9 bases in between. CDR1 and CDR2 (germline): MNHEY, SVGAGI.

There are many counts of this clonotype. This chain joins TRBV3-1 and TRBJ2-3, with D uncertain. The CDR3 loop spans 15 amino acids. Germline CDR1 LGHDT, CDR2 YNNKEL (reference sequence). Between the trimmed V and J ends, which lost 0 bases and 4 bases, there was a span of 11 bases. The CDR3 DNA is TGTGCCAGCAGCCAAGATCTAGGAAGCGCAGATACGCAGTATTTT. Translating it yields CASSQDLGSADTQYF.

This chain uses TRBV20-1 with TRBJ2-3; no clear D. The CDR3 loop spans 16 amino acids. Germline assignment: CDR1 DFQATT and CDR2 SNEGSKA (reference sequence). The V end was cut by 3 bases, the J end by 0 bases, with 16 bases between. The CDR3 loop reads CSASKRVSVSTDTQYF. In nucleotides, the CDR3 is TGCAGTGCTAGCAAACGAGTGTCAGTTAGCACAGATACGCAGTATTTT.

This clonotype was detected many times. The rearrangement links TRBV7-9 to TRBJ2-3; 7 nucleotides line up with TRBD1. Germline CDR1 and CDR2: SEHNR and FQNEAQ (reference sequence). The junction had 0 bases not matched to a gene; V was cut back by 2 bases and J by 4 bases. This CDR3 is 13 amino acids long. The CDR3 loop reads CASSLRGPDTQYF. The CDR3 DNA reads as TGTGCCAGCAGCTTAAGGGGGCCAGATACGCAGTATTTT.

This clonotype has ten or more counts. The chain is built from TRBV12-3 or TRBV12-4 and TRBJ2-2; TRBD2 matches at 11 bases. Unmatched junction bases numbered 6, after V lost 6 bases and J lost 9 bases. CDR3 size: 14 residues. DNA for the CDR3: TGTGCCAGCAGCATAGCGGGGGGGAGCCGGGAGCTGTTTTTT. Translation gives CASSIAGGSRELFF.

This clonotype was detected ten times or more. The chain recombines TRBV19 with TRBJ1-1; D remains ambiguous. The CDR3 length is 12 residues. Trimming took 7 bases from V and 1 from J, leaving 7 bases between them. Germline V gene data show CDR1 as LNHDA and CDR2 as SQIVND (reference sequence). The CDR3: CASISRNTEAFF. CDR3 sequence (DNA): TGTGCCAGTATCTCCAGGAACACTGAAGCTTTCTTT. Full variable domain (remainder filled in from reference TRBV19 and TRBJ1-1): DGGITQSPKYLFRKEGQNVTLSCEQNLNHDAMYWYRQDPGQGLRLIYYSQIVNDFQKGDIAEGYSVSREKKESFPLTVTSAQKNPTAFYLCASISRNTEAFFGQGTRLTVV.

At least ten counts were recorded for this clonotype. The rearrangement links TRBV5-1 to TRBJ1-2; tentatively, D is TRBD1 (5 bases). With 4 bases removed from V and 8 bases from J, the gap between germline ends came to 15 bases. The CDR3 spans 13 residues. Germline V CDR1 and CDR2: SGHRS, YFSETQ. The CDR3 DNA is TGCGCCAGCAGCCTGGGACCACGCTGGGGCTACACCTTC. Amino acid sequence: CASSLGPRWGYTF.

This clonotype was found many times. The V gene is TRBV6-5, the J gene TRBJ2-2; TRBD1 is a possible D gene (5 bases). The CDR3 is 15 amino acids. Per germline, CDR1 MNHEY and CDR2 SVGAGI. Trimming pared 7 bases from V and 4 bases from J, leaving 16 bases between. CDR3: CASKYKGLGTGELFF. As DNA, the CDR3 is TGTGCCAGCAAATACAAGGGGCTTGGCACCGGGGAGCTGTTTTTT.

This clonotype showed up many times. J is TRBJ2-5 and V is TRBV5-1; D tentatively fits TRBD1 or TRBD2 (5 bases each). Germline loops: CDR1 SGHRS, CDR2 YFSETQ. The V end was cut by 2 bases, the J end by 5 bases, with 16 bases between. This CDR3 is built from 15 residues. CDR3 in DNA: TGCGCCAGCAGCTTTGGACCGGGGCCGGGGGAGACCCAGTACTTC. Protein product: CASSFGPGPGETQYF.

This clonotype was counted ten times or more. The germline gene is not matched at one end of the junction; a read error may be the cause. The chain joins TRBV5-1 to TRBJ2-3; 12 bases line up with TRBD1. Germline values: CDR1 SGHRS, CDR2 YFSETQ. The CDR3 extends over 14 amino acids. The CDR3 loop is CASSPVAGTGGRNF. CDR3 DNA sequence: TGCGCCAGCAGCCCCGTAGCTGGGACAGGGGGCAGGAATTTT.